This entry is about one TCR beta chain. The sample comes from a study of PD-L1 blockade in urothelial cancer. On the study more broadly: Atezolizumab therapy began for patients at some point between 2014 and 2015, dosed at 1,200 mg intravenously every 3 weeks. The analyses of blood took place 3 weeks (second dose) and 6 weeks after treatment start.

The CDR3 spans 15 residues. V dropped 0 bases and J dropped 2 bases, with 9 bases sitting between them. The germline V gene has CDR1 SGDLS and CDR2 YYNGEE. TCRdb's copy holds only in-frame clones and misses some; the assay was immunoSEQ multiplex PCR. Among approximately 51,000 clones, approximately 86% were seen once, and the ten largest hold around 16%. Urothelial carcinoma affected the patients, and it was locally advanced or metastatic. The clonotype was recovered from a man aged 60-69 years with urothelial cancer. The sequencing here drew on PBMCs, taken around atezolizumab (anti-PD-L1) treatment. The chain has TRBV9 and TRBJ2-1; no reliable D call. The CDR3: CASSVGIDTYNEQFF. CDR3 nucleotides: TGTGCCAGCAGCGTAGGGATAGACACCTACAATGAGCAGTTCTTC.